The 10 T cell receptor beta chains in this list originate from one sample, sequenced in a study of cytomegalovirus exposure and HLA in healthy donors. PCR involved 60 Vbeta and 13 Jbeta primers. Repertoires were generated with immunoSEQ multiplex PCR, while TCRdb's copy carries only in-frame clones and drops some. The specimen's table records some 130,000 clones. The sequencing input was PBMCs. These receptors were obtained from a woman between 35 and 50 years old in good health and CMV-seropositive.

This chain links TRBV7-3 with TRBJ2-3; D is possibly TRBD1 (7 bases). The germline gives CDR1 SGHTA, CDR2 FQGTGA. The CDR3 runs to 14 residues. Deletions cut 6 bases from V and 4 bases from J, with 14 bases between. The CDR3 sequence is CASSRSGQADTQYF. CDR3 DNA sequence: TGTGCCAGCAGTCGTAGCGGACAGGCAGATACGCAGTATTTT.

The rearrangement links TRBV6-4 to TRBJ2-7; TRBD2 is a possible D gene (6 bases). CDR3 length: 14 amino acids. Trimming removed 4 bases from V and 0 bases from J, with 10 bases in between. Per the germline V gene, CDR1 is MRHNA and CDR2 is SNTAGT. In nucleotides, the CDR3 is TGTGCCAGCAGTGTAGACGGGAGCTCCTACGAGCAGTACTTC. Its protein product is CASSVDGSSYEQYF.

J is TRBJ2-7 and V is TRBV4-2; the match to TRBD2 covers 16 bases. Per the germline V gene, CDR1 is LGHNA and CDR2 is YNFKEQ. With 6 bases clipped from V and 0 bases from J, the junction kept 8 bases outside the gene matches. The CDR3 sequence is 18 residues long. For the CDR3, the DNA is TGTGCCAGCAGTCAAACCGGGACTAGCGGGAGGGCCTCCTACGAGCAGTACTTC. As protein: CASSQTGTSGRASYEQYF.

J is TRBJ1-3 and V is TRBV5-1; D unclear. This CDR3 has 12 residues. CDR1 and CDR2 (germline): SGHRS, YFSETQ. The V end lost 4 bases, the J end lost 4 bases, and 6 bases lay between the germline ends. The CDR3 is CASSLQGNTIYF. CDR3 DNA sequence: TGCGCCAGCAGCCTACAGGGAAACACCATATATTTT. Supplemented by reference TRBV5-1 and TRBJ1-3, the full variable domain reads KAGVTQTPRYLIKTRGQQVTLSCSPISGHRSVSWYQQTPGQGLQFLFEYFSETQRNKGNFPGRFSGRQFSNSRSEMNVSTLELGDSALYLCASSLQGNTIYFGEGSWLTVV.

This chain uses TRBV5-1 with TRBJ1-4; possible D gene TRBD1, 6 bases. CDR1 is SGHRS and CDR2 is YFSETQ in the germline V gene. V shed 0 bases and J shed 4 bases, with 16 bases lying between them. The CDR3 runs to 17 residues. CDR3: CASSLGGGRTYNEKLFF. The CDR3 DNA is TGCGCCAGCAGCTTGGGGGGGGGCCGAACTTATAATGAAAAACTGTTTTTT.

The rearrangement uses TRBV10-3 and TRBJ2-3; D might be TRBD2 (6 bases). Germline V gives CDR1 ENHRY, CDR2 SYGVKD. The germline V and J ends were trimmed by 3 bases and 1 base, with 8 bases remaining between them. This CDR3 region has 14 residues. Here the CDR3 DNA reads TGTGCCATCAGTGAAACGGGGGGCACAGATACGCAGTATTTT. This codes for CAISETGGTDTQYF.

The chain employs TRBV6-5 and TRBJ2-1; TRBD2 agrees at 12 bases. There are 16 residues in the CDR3. With V trimmed by 2 bases and J by 6 bases, 5 bases remained unmatched. Germline lookup yields CDR1 MNHEY and CDR2 SVGAGI. CDR3 in amino acids: CASSYDSSGRANEQFF. The CDR3 DNA reads as TGTGCCAGCAGTTACGATTCTAGCGGGAGGGCCAATGAGCAGTTCTTC.

This chain uses TRBV7-6 with TRBJ2-7; D ambiguous. The ends were cut back, 1 base at V and 6 bases at J, with 7 bases in the middle. The CDR3 runs to 12 residues. Germline values: CDR1 SGHVS, CDR2 FNYEAQ. The CDR3 here is CASSLDPGEQYF. The CDR3 DNA sequence: TGTGCCAGCAGCTTAGACCCCGGCGAGCAGTACTTC.

This chain connects TRBV5-1 to TRBJ2-1; TRBD2 aligns across 8 bases. CDR3 length: 15 amino acids. Germline V gene lookup returns CDR1 SGHRS and CDR2 YFSETQ. J lost 4 bases, V lost 1 base, and 4 bases had no gene match. The CDR3 DNA reads as TGCGCCAGCAGCTTGTGGGGGACTAGGTACAATGAGCAGTTCTTC. Translating it yields CASSLWGTRYNEQFF.

The chain couples TRBV5-1 to TRBJ2-1, with D possibly being TRBD1 (5 bases). The CDR3 contains 14 residues. Looked up from germline, CDR1 is SGHRS and CDR2 is YFSETQ. V was cut by 1 base and J by 8 bases, with 13 bases left in between. CDR3 sequence (DNA): TGCGCCAGCAGCTTGTTCGCAGGGTTGGATGAGCAGTTCTTC. This encodes CASSLFAGLDEQFF.